This TCR beta chain is from a study of T cells in Graves' hyperthyroidism and ophthalmopathy. This clonotype was picked up a small number of times. V lost 6 bases, J lost 0 bases, and 16 bases lay in between. CDR3 length equals 16 residues. In germline, CDR1 is SGHRS, CDR2 YFSETQ. What was amplified from RNA transcripts were TCR beta CDR3 regions. The HTBI primer set was used in a first-round RT-PCR of the TCR CDR3. TCRdb called the multiplex PCR reads again in MiXCR, with one record for every CDR3 protein. There are some 700,000 distinct CDR3 sequences in the sample; about 18% occur only once, and about 14% lies in the top ten.

This TCR came from a man aged 50 to 59 with Graves' hyperthyroidism. The chain is built from TRBV5-1 and TRBJ1-3; D is unclear. The sequencing sample was made of blood. CDR3 nucleotide sequence: TGCGCCAGCACCACGGGAACCCACGTCTCTGGAAACACCATATATTTT. The encoded protein is CASTTGTHVSGNTIYF.